This T cell receptor (beta chain) is drawn from a study of early T cells in non-severe SARS-CoV-2 infection. Looking at the study overall: Sequencing of bulk RNA from unsorted whole blood was done, without chain pairing. Broader study findings: Matching against VDJdb likely underestimated virus-specific expansions, favoring anti-spike CD8.

Researchers tagged individual cDNA molecules with unique molecular identifiers. TCRdb re-called the 5' RACE reads through MiXCR, storing one row per CDR3 protein. The profile covers about 70,000 distinct CDR3 sequences, with 5% appearing a single time and around 7.3% taken by the ten largest. This clonotype appeared many times. Its antigen is not known. Trimming stripped 1 base from V and 4 bases from J, with 10 bases between. Germline lookup yields CDR1 SGHTA and CDR2 FQGNSA. The CDR3 contains 14 residues. The chain employs TRBV7-2 and TRBJ1-1; D not resolved. This TCR derives from an adult who was a healthcare worker with PCR-confirmed SARS-CoV-2 infection or an uninfected control (not recorded which). This specimen was whole blood, taken at baseline. The CDR3 sequence: CASSLDALGTEAFF. The CDR3 nucleotides read TGTGCCAGCAGCTTAGACGCTCTTGGCACTGAAGCTTTCTTT.